This note documents a single T cell receptor beta chain sequence. Patients in Seattle were enrolled during active infection, then followed longitudinally. Original data processing: The assay estimated nucleated cells by amplifying reference gene primers. Measured with immunoSEQ multiplex PCR; TCRdb has only the in-frame clones, and not every one. V and J calls and clone size come straight from that table; D and trimming were deduced from the DNA. The sample includes 300,000 to 450,000 clones, around 87% seen only once; the top ten take about 2.1%. This entry is derived from a study of blood T cell repertoires in COVID-19. Across the whole study: Italy, Spain and the United States were the sources of the convalescent and acute COVID-19 samples. PBMCs, B-cell-depleted T cells, or T cells provided the cDNA or gDNA that made up the material.

This clonotype was obtained from a woman in her sixties with COVID-19, enrolled during active disease. The sequencing sample was made of peripheral blood.

The CDR3 spells CASSLVFGTGHSPLHF. The CDR3 DNA is TGTGCCAGCAGCCTAGTATTCGGGACAGGGCATTCACCCCTCCACTTT. This chain connects TRBV7-2 to TRBJ1-6; TRBD1 aligns across 9 bases. This CDR3 is 16 amino acids long. Germline assignment: CDR1 SGHTA and CDR2 FQGNSA. The trim removed 5 bases at V and 8 bases at J, leaving 10 bases unmatched.